This entry features one T cell receptor beta chain sequence. Its antigen is undetermined. The source of the sample is a study of T-cell memory formation after mild COVID-19. Findings of the study overall: Among clones contracting day 15 to 85, CD4/CD8 was balanced, whereas later expanders leaned CD4+. CD4+ contracting clones were mainly CM and EM; CD8+ ones, EMRA.

The V end lost 6 bases, the J end lost 4 bases, and 9 bases lay between the germline ends. In germline, CDR1 is SGHAT, CDR2 FQNNGV. There are 13 residues in the CDR3. Barcoded TCR alpha and TCR beta cDNA libraries with UMIs came from 5'RACE using constant-segment primers. TCRdb re-called the 5' RACE reads with MiXCR, one entry per CDR3 protein. The data show 250,000 to 400,000 distinct CDR3 sequences, with 13% to 15% seen just once and about 21% held by the top ten. V gene TRBV11-2 combines with J gene TRBJ2-2; no clear D gene. The sequence was obtained from a man aged 18-30 years who had mild COVID-19 (a few samples of this study predate the infection). Cell type and time point are not known. Sequencing was carried out using PBMCs or a T cell subset sorted from them (not recorded which). The CDR3 DNA follows: TGTGCCAGCAGTAGCCCGCGCACCGGGGAGCTGTTTTTT. It codes for CASSSPRTGELFF.